This TCR beta chain originates from a study of early T cells in non-severe SARS-CoV-2 infection. About the study: The chains were unpaired, and the sequenced material was bulk RNA from unsorted whole blood.

The study's findings and limits: Private and CD4 specificities were missed by VDJdb matching, which favored anti-spike CD8 responses.

Researchers tagged individual cDNA molecules with unique molecular identifiers. TCRdb re-called the 5' RACE reads through MiXCR, storing one row per CDR3 protein. This repertoire shows around 40,000 distinct CDR3 sequences, 6.3% found once; its top ten account for less than 6%. The ends were cut back, 0 bases at V and 5 bases at J, with 5 bases in the middle. The germline gives CDR1 SGHAT, CDR2 FQNNGV. The CDR3 length is 14 residues. Ten or more counts support this clonotype. Its antigen is unknown. The chain is built from TRBV11-2 and TRBJ1-6; no definite D call. The TCR comes from an adult who was a healthcare worker with PCR-confirmed SARS-CoV-2 infection or an uninfected control (not recorded which). Sequencing was done on a sample of whole blood. DNA of the CDR3: TGTGCCAGCAGCTTAGAGCCTAATAATTCACCCCTCCACTTT. Translated, it gives CASSLEPNNSPLHF.